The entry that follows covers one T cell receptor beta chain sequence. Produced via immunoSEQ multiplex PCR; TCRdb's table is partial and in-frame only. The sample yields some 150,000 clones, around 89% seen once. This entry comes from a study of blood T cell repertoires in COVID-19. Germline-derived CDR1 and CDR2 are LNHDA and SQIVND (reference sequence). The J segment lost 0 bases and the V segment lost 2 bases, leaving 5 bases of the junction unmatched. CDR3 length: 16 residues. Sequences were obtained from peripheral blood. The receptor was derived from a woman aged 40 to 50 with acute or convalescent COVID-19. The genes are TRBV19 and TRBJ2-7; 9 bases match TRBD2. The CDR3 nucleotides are TGTGCCAGTAGTATAACCTTAGCGGGGGCCTCCTACGAGCAGTACTTC. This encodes CASSITLAGASYEQYF.